Presented here are 4 T cell receptor beta chains from one specimen sequenced in a study of cytotoxic CD8 clonotypes in ibrutinib-treated CLL. Method: immunoSEQ multiplex PCR; TCRdb's copy keeps in-frame clones and lacks some. The repertoire includes around 70,000 clones, roughly 80% of them detected once, and about 36% sits in the top ten. Sequenced material: PBMCs, taken after 24 months of ibrutinib treatment. These receptors came from a human donor with chronic lymphocytic leukemia.

In its sample, this clone was seen once. V gene TRBV6-5 combines with J gene TRBJ2-4; 7 nucleotides agree with TRBD1. Trimming took 6 bases from V and 0 from J; bases not matched to a gene: 5. The CDR3 extends over 15 amino acids. From germline, CDR1 is MNHEY and CDR2 SVGAGI. CDR3 region: CASSRGQLAKNIQYF. CDR3 in DNA: TGTGCCAGCAGCCGGGGACAGCTAGCCAAAAACATTCAGTACTTC.

The chain recombines TRBV19 with TRBJ2-6; 8 bases fit TRBD1. Germline trimming cut 5 bases from V and 2 bases from J; bases unmatched to any gene: 5. CDR3 length: 16 amino acids. The germline V gene has CDR1 LNHDA and CDR2 SQIVND (reference sequence). The CDR3 DNA follows: TGTGCCAGTAGTGCCCCGACAGGGGCTGGGGCCAACGTCCTGACTTTC. The encoded protein is CASSAPTGAGANVLTF.

This sequence joins TRBV28 and TRBJ2-7, with a possible D match to TRBD2 (5 bases). Germline V lookup: CDR1 MDHEN, CDR2 SYDVKM. V was clipped by 3 bases and J by 0 bases, with 12 bases between them. CDR3 length: 15 residues. The chain's CDR3 is CASSFAGRSSYEQYF. The CDR3 nucleotides read TGTGCCAGCAGTTTTGCGGGTCGAAGCTCCTACGAGCAGTACTTC.

V usage is TRBV19 and J usage is TRBJ2-3; 9 bases are a match to TRBD2. CDR3 size: 20 residues. Germline-derived CDR1 and CDR2 are LNHDA and SQIVND (reference sequence). V shed 3 bases, J shed 0 bases, and the junction held 16 bases outside the gene matches. The DNA for the CDR3 is TGTGCCAGTAGTATCCAGCCAGGGAACCCTAGCGGGACTAGCACAGATACGCAGTATTTT. As protein: CASSIQPGNPSGTSTDTQYF.